One sample yielded the 14 T cell receptor beta chains listed below, sequenced in a study of post-analysis software for immune sequencing data. Every TCR beta cDNA library bore unique molecular identifiers. TCRdb used MiXCR to reprocess the PCR reads, holding one entry per CDR3 protein. This sample carries hundreds of thousands of distinct CDR3 sequences, approximately 59% of them seen once, and the ten largest clones take approximately 10%. These receptors have no known antigen. Whole-study results and caveats: Elevated frequency relative to controls characterized roughly five TRBV segments in patients, TRBV5-6, TRBV5-1 and TRBV20-1 among them.

Source material: blood. These receptor sequences come from a girl aged 2-10 years with multiple sclerosis.

V and J are TRBV12-3 or TRBV12-4 and TRBJ1-2; D ambiguous. CDR3 length: 15 amino acids. V lost 5 bases to trimming and J lost 4 bases, with 17 bases between them. CDR3 nucleotides: TGTGCCAGCAGTCCAGTTTTTGACAACCCCTATGGCTACACCTTC. Amino acids: CASSPVFDNPYGYTF.

This chain connects TRBV11-2 to TRBJ2-7, with D uncertain. Deletions cut 1 base from V and 2 bases from J, with 15 bases between. The germline V gene encodes CDR1 SGHAT and CDR2 FQNNGV. CDR3 size: 16 residues. CDR3 protein: CASSLGSPTLTYEQYF. CDR3 DNA sequence: TGTGCCAGCAGCTTAGGATCCCCAACCCTAACCTACGAGCAGTACTTC.

This clonotype was recorded a few times. The V gene is TRBV6-2 or TRBV6-3, the J gene TRBJ2-1, with D possibly TRBD1 on 6 matching bases. V lost 5 bases, J lost 6 bases, and 20 bases lay in between. CDR1 and CDR2 (germline): MNHEY, SVGEGT. This CDR3 contains 16 residues. CDR3 bases: TGTGCCAGCAGTCCTCCAGCTAACAGGGCGGTCAATGAGCAGTTCTTC. It is translated as CASSPPANRAVNEQFF.

Points on this clonotype: Sequence at one end of the junction differs from germline and may be a read error. The chain combines TRBV5-1 with TRBJ1-5; 9 bases align to TRBD1. Germline lookup yields CDR1 SGHRS and CDR2 YFSETQ. The CDR3 covers 15 residues. This CDR3 reads CASSSGTGIDQPQHF. DNA for the CDR3: TGCGCTAGCAGCTCCGGGACAGGGATTGATCAGCCCCAGCATTTT.

This clonotype was counted only a few times. The V call is TRBV12-3 or TRBV12-4, the J call TRBJ1-2, with D unresolved. This CDR3 spans 13 amino acids. Between the trimmed V and J ends, which lost 1 base and 2 bases, there was a span of 5 bases. Here the CDR3 DNA reads TGTGCCAGCAGTTTAGTCACGAACTATGGCTACACCTTC. Protein sequence: CASSLVTNYGYTF.

In DNA, the CDR3 is TGTGCCAGCAGCGACCGGGACTACCCCACCCCGAACATTCAGTACTTC. Its translation is CASSDRDYPTPNIQYF. The chain carries TRBV4-2 and TRBJ2-4; 7 bases are shared with TRBD2. The length of the CDR3 is 16 residues. V gave up 5 bases and J gave up 7 bases; unmatched junction bases: 14. In germline, CDR1 is LGHNA, CDR2 YNFKEQ.

This clonotype was observed a handful of times. The V gene is TRBV2, the J gene TRBJ2-5, with D possibly TRBD2 on 5 matching bases. Per the germline V gene, CDR1 is SNHLY and CDR2 is FYNNEI. The CDR3 totals 13 residues. Trimming stripped 4 bases from V and 0 bases from J, with 6 bases between. CDR3 protein: CASSGEYQETQYF. CDR3 coding DNA: TGTGCCAGCAGTGGGGAGTACCAAGAGACCCAGTACTTC.

The chain has TRBV10-3 and TRBJ2-4; the match to TRBD2 covers 7 bases. The germline V gene encodes CDR1 ENHRY and CDR2 SYGVKD. Trimming removed 2 bases from V and 3 bases from J; junction bases left unmatched: 13. The CDR3 length is 18 residues. CDR3 DNA sequence: TGTGCCATCAGTGAGGCGATGGGGAGCGGGGCTGGCAAAAACATTCAGTACTTC. Protein: CAISEAMGSGAGKNIQYF.

This clonotype was observed a handful of times. Written as DNA, the CDR3 is TGCAGTGCTAACACCGGGACAGGGATGCCCCAGCATTTT. Translated, it gives CSANTGTGMPQHF. The rearrangement uses TRBV20-1 and TRBJ1-5; the match to TRBD1 covers 9 bases. This CDR3 has 13 amino acids. V was pared by 4 bases and J by 9 bases, with 7 bases of the junction left unmatched. Germline CDR1 is DFQATT and CDR2 is SNEGSKA (reference sequence).

V gene TRBV20-1 combines with J gene TRBJ1-2; D is unresolved. The germline gives CDR1 DFQATT, CDR2 SNEGSKA (reference sequence). Deletions cut 0 bases from V and 5 bases from J, with 10 bases between. The CDR3 contains 13 residues. CDR3 sequence (DNA): TGCAGTGCTAGAGATAGAGGGCAGTATGGCTACACCTTC. It encodes CSARDRGQYGYTF.

This clonotype was detected a few times. This chain joins TRBV2 and TRBJ1-2; TRBD1 might be the D (6 bases). Trimming took off 6 bases at V and 3 bases at J, with 11 bases between the two ends. Germline values: CDR1 SNHLY, CDR2 FYNNEI. The CDR3 is made up of 13 amino acids. CDR3 nucleotide sequence: TGTGCCAGCAGGCTACAGGGAGACTATGGCTACACCTTC. Translating gives CASRLQGDYGYTF.

This clonotype was observed once. The CDR3 DNA is TGCAGTGCTAGAGCCCCTCCAGATACGCAGTATTTT. Its translation is CSARAPPDTQYF. The V and J genes are TRBV20-1 and TRBJ2-3; D is unresolved. V was pared by 1 base and J by 4 bases, with 6 bases between. The CDR3 totals 12 residues. CDR1 DFQATT and CDR2 SNEGSKA come from the germline V gene (reference sequence).

The chain has TRBV5-1 and TRBJ2-3; 9 bases are a match to TRBD2. The CDR3 loop spans 17 amino acids. After removal of 0 bases from V and 3 bases from J, the junction contained 8 bases not matched to a gene. The V gene's germline CDR1 is SGHRS and CDR2 YFSETQ. CDR3 loop: CASSLGTSGLGTDTQYF. The DNA of the CDR3 is TGCGCCAGCAGCTTGGGTACTAGCGGGCTCGGGACAGATACGCAGTATTTT.

This chain connects TRBV4-2 to TRBJ2-5; no firm D call. V was clipped by 0 bases and J by 2 bases, with 10 bases between them. The CDR3 length is 15 residues. Germline V gene lookup returns CDR1 LGHNA and CDR2 YNFKEQ. The CDR3 loop is CASSQETRPQETQYF. The CDR3 DNA follows: TGTGCCAGCAGCCAAGAAACGCGGCCTCAAGAGACCCAGTACTTC.